Each of the 10 T cell receptor beta chains below was sequenced from the same sample in a study of shared clonotypes between healthy human individuals. Data came from immunoSEQ multiplex PCR; TCRdb stores just in-frame clones and leaves some out. The data show about 2.3 million clones, 85% to 95% seen once. What was sequenced was naive CD4+ T cells from PBMCs. Subset defined: CD45RA+ positively selected. These receptors were obtained from a man younger than 30 in good health. Some clones in this sample may be carry-over from other donors' samples.

This chain connects TRBV6-5 to TRBJ2-3; 7 bases are a match to TRBD2. This CDR3 comprises 13 residues. Trimming at V came to 6 bases and at J to 5 bases, leaving 5 bases not matched to a gene. CDR1 is MNHEY and CDR2 is SVGAGI in the germline V gene. CDR3 bases: TGTGCCAGCAGCCCCTCGGGAGGAGATACGCAGTATTTT. Translated, it gives CASSPSGGDTQYF.

The rearrangement joins TRBV7-2 to TRBJ2-1, with a weak D call TRBD1 (6 bases). The CDR3 is 14 residues long. Germline V lookup: CDR1 SGHTA, CDR2 FQGNSA. V dropped 3 bases and J dropped 7 bases, with 13 bases sitting between them. CDR3 bases: TGTGCCAGCAGCTTCCCGATCAGGGGTAATGAGCAGTTCTTC. Its protein product is CASSFPIRGNEQFF.

V gene TRBV5-6 combines with J gene TRBJ2-5; D is undetermined. V was clipped by 3 bases and J by 5 bases, with 5 bases between them. This CDR3 has 11 residues. CDR1 SGHDT and CDR2 YYEEEE come from the germline V gene. CDR3 DNA: TGTGCCAGCAGCTCTTACGAGACCCAGTACTTC. This encodes CASSSYETQYF.

The genes are TRBV28 and TRBJ2-7; the D gene could be TRBD1 or TRBD2 (5 bases each). Germline assignment: CDR1 MDHEN and CDR2 SYDVKM. V gave up 1 base and J gave up 3 bases, with 13 bases separating them. The CDR3 runs 15 residues. The CDR3 region has the DNA TGTGCCAGCAGTTTATATGGGACCACAATCTACGAGCAGTACTTC. Translated: CASSLYGTTIYEQYF.

The chain employs TRBV15 and TRBJ2-7; D gene ambiguous. The CDR3 loop spans 14 amino acids. Germline-derived CDR1 and CDR2 are LNHNV and YYDKDF (reference sequence). The germline V and J ends were trimmed by 0 bases and 6 bases, with 12 bases remaining between them. The CDR3, as DNA: TGTGCCACCAGCAGAGATAGGGTTGGCGGCGAGCAGTACTTC. Encoded protein: CATSRDRVGGEQYF.

The chain carries TRBV4-1 and TRBJ2-1; D is undetermined. Germline CDR1 reads MGHRA; CDR2 reads YSYEKL. Trimming took 4 bases from V and 0 from J, leaving 13 bases between them. This CDR3 spans 16 amino acids. The CDR3 loop reads CASSPRTVSSYNEQFF. The CDR3 DNA sequence: TGCGCCAGCAGCCCCCGCACCGTGAGCTCCTACAATGAGCAGTTCTTC.

This clone came up once. J is TRBJ2-7 and V is TRBV5-1, with TRBD2 matching 9 bases. CDR1 is SGHRS and CDR2 is YFSETQ in the germline V gene. Germline trimming cut 4 bases from V and 0 bases from J; bases unmatched to any gene: 5. The CDR3 sequence is 15 residues long. The CDR3 bases are TGCGCCAGCAGCCCCGGACTAGCGATCTCCTACGAGCAGTACTTC. Translated, it gives CASSPGLAISYEQYF. Full variable domain (missing parts from reference TRBV5-1 and TRBJ2-7): KAGVTQTPRYLIKTRGQQVTLSCSPISGHRSVSWYQQTPGQGLQFLFEYFSETQRNKGNFPGRFSGRQFSNSRSEMNVSTLELGDSALYLCASSPGLAISYEQYFGPGTRLTVT.

Worth noting for this clone: The same CDR3 also results from other DNA sequences found in this sample. The chain joins TRBV11-2 to TRBJ2-3; weak D call: TRBD1 (5 bases). Trimming shortened V by 1 base and J by 0 bases, and 11 bases separated the two germline ends. Per germline, CDR1 SGHAT and CDR2 FQNNGV. CDR3 length equals 16 residues. CDR3 sequence (DNA): TGTGCCAGCAGCTTAGTAGCCGGACATAGCACAGATACGCAGTATTTT. The encoded protein is CASSLVAGHSTDTQYF.

The gene calls are TRBV6-5 and TRBJ1-1; D possibly corresponds to TRBD1 (6 bases). The germline V gene has CDR1 MNHEY and CDR2 SVGAGI. The CDR3 spans 15 residues. Trimming shortened V by 2 bases and J by 1 base, and 11 bases separated the two germline ends. Here the CDR3 DNA reads TGTGCCAGCAGTTACGCTCCGGGACAGAACACTGAAGCTTTCTTT. As protein: CASSYAPGQNTEAFF.

The genes are TRBV18 and TRBJ1-5, with 9 bases that match TRBD1. This CDR3 region has 16 residues. CDR1 is KGHSH and CDR2 is LQKENI in the germline V gene. V trimming: 3 bases; J trimming: 1 base; junction bases outside the gene matches: 4. The CDR3 reads CASSPRDRASNQPQHF. The CDR3 coding sequence is TGTGCCAGCTCACCTAGGGACAGGGCGAGCAATCAGCCCCAGCATTTT.